Shown below are 12 T cell receptor beta chains from a single sample sequenced in a study of CD4+ T cells in melanoma. Here immunoSEQ multiplex PCR was the method, and the copy in TCRdb shows in-frame clones only, minus some. The profile shows 10,000 to 12,000 clones, less than 70% of them singletons. Sequenced input: cells from a culture (not recorded whether cultured in vitro). These receptors all come from a human donor with melanoma.

The chain is built from TRBV9 and TRBJ1-1, with 7 bases lining up with TRBD1. Germline trimming cut 0 bases from V and 5 bases from J; bases unmatched to any gene: 10. Germline V lookup: CDR1 SGDLS, CDR2 YYNGEE. The CDR3 runs 16 residues. The CDR3: CASSVETGPVPTEAFF. Here the CDR3 DNA reads TGTGCCAGCAGCGTAGAGACAGGGCCGGTCCCGACTGAAGCTTTCTTT.

The rearrangement joins TRBV7-3 to TRBJ2-3, with 7 bases aligning to TRBD2. The CDR3 is 15 amino acids. Germline values: CDR1 SGHTA, CDR2 FQGTGA. The junction had 6 bases not matched to a gene; V was cut back by 2 bases and J by 4 bases. In nucleotides, the CDR3 is TGTGCCAGCAGCTTAGGCGGGGGTGGCGCAGATACGCAGTATTTT. Translation: CASSLGGGGADTQYF.

This clone appeared a few times. Here the CDR3 DNA reads TGTGCCAGCAGCCAGTGGACAGGGAATTCACCCCTCCACTTT. This translates into CASSQWTGNSPLHF. The chain has TRBV16 and TRBJ1-6, with 8 bases matching TRBD1. This CDR3 is 14 amino acids long. Trimming took 3 bases from V and 7 from J; bases not matched to a gene: 2. CDR1 KGHSY and CDR2 FQNENV come from the germline V gene.

The chain joins TRBV5-5 to TRBJ2-5; no clear D. V was trimmed by 4 bases and J by 4 bases, leaving 17 bases between them. CDR1 is SGHKS, CDR2 YYEKEE, per germline (reference sequence). The CDR3 spans 15 residues. In DNA, the CDR3 is TGTGCCAGCAGCCCAGACTCTCCTGGGGTAGAGACCCAGTACTTC. It specifies CASSPDSPGVETQYF.

The chain is built from TRBV7-3 and TRBJ1-1; D gene unclear. Germline V lookup: CDR1 SGHTA, CDR2 FQGTGA. Trimming pared 1 base from V and 9 bases from J, leaving 12 bases between. This CDR3 region has 13 residues. Here the CDR3 DNA reads TGTGCCAGCAGCTTAAACCGGGGTGAGAAAGCTTTCTTT. Amino acids: CASSLNRGEKAFF. Drawing the rest from reference TRBV7-3 and TRBJ1-1, the complete variable domain is GAGVSQTPSNKVTEKGKYVELRCDPISGHTALYWYRQSLGQGPEFLIYFQGTGAADDSGLPNDRFFAVRPEGSVSTLKIQRTERGDSAVYLCASSLNRGEKAFFGQGTRLTVV.

This clone was observed a handful of times. The chain couples TRBV19 to TRBJ1-6; maybe TRBD1 (5 bases). The CDR3 sequence is 15 residues long. Germline CDR1 is LNHDA and CDR2 is SQIVND (reference sequence). Trimming stripped 6 bases from V and 7 bases from J, with 16 bases between. The CDR3 sequence: CASSEIRGWNSPLHF. The CDR3 coding sequence is TGTGCCAGTAGCGAGATTAGGGGTTGGAATTCACCCCTCCACTTT. Looking up the rest from reference TRBV19 and TRBJ1-6 gives the full variable domain: DGGITQSPKYLFRKEGQNVTLSCEQNLNHDAMYWYRQDPGQGLRLIYYSQIVNDFQKGDIAEGYSVSREKKESFPLTVTSAQKNPTAFYLCASSEIRGWNSPLHFGNGTRLTVT.

V usage is TRBV7-3 and J usage is TRBJ2-7; 7 bases agree with TRBD2. Germline CDR1 is SGHTA and CDR2 is FQGTGA. The V gene end was trimmed by 5 bases and the J gene end by 3 bases; junction bases not matched to a gene: 10. The CDR3 consists of 15 residues. The CDR3 is CASSAVAGDLYEQYF. In nucleotides, the CDR3 is TGTGCCAGCAGCGCGGTGGCGGGGGACCTCTACGAGCAGTACTTC.

Concerning this clone: The sample holds other DNA sequences that translate to the same CDR3. V gene TRBV5-1 combines with J gene TRBJ1-2; 9 bases match TRBD1. Germline trimming cut 0 bases from V and 8 bases from J; bases unmatched to any gene: 5. Germline V gene data show CDR1 as SGHRS and CDR2 as YFSETQ. CDR3 length equals 14 residues. CDR3: CASSLGDRAGGYTF. CDR3 DNA sequence: TGCGCCAGCAGCTTGGGGGACAGGGCAGGAGGCTACACCTTC.

Written as DNA, the CDR3 is TGCGCCAGCTCCCAGACCCGGGGGACGCAGTATTTT. Protein product: CASSQTRGTQYF. The V and J genes are TRBV4-1 and TRBJ2-3; possibly TRBD2 for D (6 bases). V lost 8 bases and J 9 bases, leaving 15 bases between the germline ends. CDR1 is MGHRA and CDR2 is YSYEKL in the germline V gene. The CDR3 sequence is 12 residues long.

This clone occurred once. The V gene is TRBV2, the J gene TRBJ2-5, with 10 nucleotides matching TRBD1. The CDR3 runs to 15 residues. Germline trimming cut 4 bases from V and 2 bases from J; bases unmatched to any gene: 4. The germline V gene has CDR1 SNHLY and CDR2 FYNNEI. CDR3 sequence (DNA): TGTGCCAGCAGTGGGGGGACAGGGGTTCAAGAGACCCAGTACTTC. This translates into CASSGGTGVQETQYF.

The rearrangement links TRBV4-1 to TRBJ2-1, with 8 bases matching TRBD1. With V trimmed by 2 bases and J by 4 bases, 7 bases remained unmatched. CDR1 is MGHRA, CDR2 YSYEKL, per germline. The CDR3 extends over 16 amino acids. The CDR3 DNA reads as TGCGCCAGCAGCCAACGAAACAGGGGGGATTACAATGAGCAGTTCTTC. Its translation: CASSQRNRGDYNEQFF.

The V and J genes are TRBV11-3 and TRBJ1-2; TRBD1 might be the D (6 bases). Trimming pared 3 bases from V and 7 bases from J, leaving 21 bases between. Germline V CDR1 and CDR2: SGHNT, YENEEA. This CDR3 comprises 16 residues. CDR3 coding DNA: TGTGCCAGCAGCTTGAGGGGGACATGGCCCTCTCCTGGCTACACCTTC. This translates into CASSLRGTWPSPGYTF.